This T cell receptor (beta chain) was sequenced during a study of graft-versus-host responses after intestinal transplantation. In the study overall: Every recipient had anti-thymocyte globulin induction and 2 to 4 years of tacrolimus plus steroids. Study observations and caveats: Ileal or blood samples showed some GvH clones first, and such clones were also found in recipient marrow.

Here immunoSEQ multiplex PCR was the method, and the copy in TCRdb shows in-frame clones only, minus some. The data show about 29,000 clones, about three quarters seen once. On this clone: Its antigen is not identified.

The V and J ends lost 5 bases and 7 bases respectively, with 18 bases between them. CDR1 is SGHVS, CDR2 FQNEAQ, per germline. The CDR3 sequence is 14 residues long. Lamina propria and intraepithelial lymphocytes were released by processing graft tissue. This receptor was taken from a human patient who received an intestinal transplant, so some T cells may come from the graft donor. The genes are TRBV7-8 and TRBJ2-7; D could derive from TRBD1 or TRBD2 (6 bases each). Sequences were derived from ileum tissue, sampled 98 days after intestinal transplantation. CDR3 nucleotide sequence: TGTGCCAGCAGCCCCCCGGGAGAGGGGGGTGAGCAGTACTTC. This sequence encodes CASSPPGEGGEQYF.